A selection of T cell receptor beta chains follows, all from one sample in a study of shared clonotypes between healthy human individuals. Profiling relied on immunoSEQ multiplex PCR, and the TCRdb table lists in-frame clones only, not all of them. Among 1,400,000 or so clones listed, approximately 98.5% were seen once. The specimen sequenced was naive CD4+ T cells sorted from blood. The receptors originated from a man under 40 in good health. Each CDR3 is given with its conserved first and last residue.

j_call v_call cdr3_aa
TRBJ2-4 TRBV2 CASSDGPQSAKNIQYF
TRBJ2-1 TRBV10-3 CAISYRDSHYNEQFF
TRBJ2-2 TRBV7-2 CASSLVRGTLNTGELFF
TRBJ2-7 TRBV7-7 CASSLGDRGQQYF
TRBJ2-1 TRBV9 CASSVLGGDEQFF
TRBJ2-1 TRBV4-1 CASSQVGRYSGNEQFF
TRBJ2-7 TRBV6-1 CASSEGTDFQAQSSYEQYF
TRBJ1-1 TRBV4-3 CASSQGQGLYENTEAFF
TRBJ2-7 TRBV9 CASSVSRSQSRQLGSYEQYF
TRBJ1-5 TRBV18 CASSIRGAQLNQPQHF
TRBJ2-1 TRBV18 CASSPLQPGVSARNEQFF
TRBJ1-1 TRBV9 CASSFREESEAFF